Below, 6 T cell receptor beta chains from the same sample are listed, as sequenced in a study of T cell changes during pregnancy in multiple sclerosis (dated by TCRdb to between 2018 and 2021). The library was made by the immunoSEQ multiplex PCR assay. The table comes from immuneACCESS by way of TCRdb, which keeps in-frame sequences with V and J called. Part of the clones is missing from these tables; in studies checked, under half for an unresolved V gene and the rest for unknown reasons. This sample comprises 23,000 or so clones, around nine tenths of them detected only once. The top ten clonotypes cover more than 10% of the sample. Sequenced here: CD8+ T cells from peripheral blood mononuclear cells, sampled in the first trimester of pregnancy. The receptor set was obtained from a female donor in good health, enrolled as a control in a pregnancy study.

This clone occurred many times. This chain joins TRBV4-3 and TRBJ2-1, with D possibly TRBD1 on 7 matching bases. The V gene's germline CDR1 is LGHNA and CDR2 YSLEER. This CDR3 has 17 residues. Trimming shortened V by 0 bases and J by 0 bases, and 12 bases separated the two germline ends. The chain's CDR3 is CASSQDLEGASYNEQFF. The CDR3 DNA is TGCGCCAGCAGCCAAGACCTGGAGGGGGCCTCCTACAATGAGCAGTTCTTC.

The gene calls are TRBV6-5 and TRBJ2-1; TRBD1 matches 10 bases. V lost 10 bases, J lost 10 bases, and 13 bases stayed unmatched. The CDR3 is 14 residues long. Germline V gives CDR1 MNHEY, CDR2 SVGAGI. The CDR3 region is CAISTGTGVDEQFF. The CDR3 DNA is TGTGCCATATCTACCGGGACAGGGGTTGACGAGCAGTTCTTC.

The J gene is TRBJ2-4, the V gene TRBV5-3; D gene unclear. TRBV5-3 is an ORF; its function is uncertain. The V end was cut by 0 bases, the J end by 6 bases, with 10 bases between. The CDR3 sequence is 14 residues long. The CDR3 bases are TGTGCCAGAAGCTTGGCACTACGGCGAAACATTCAGTACTTC. Translating gives CARSLALRRNIQYF.

V usage is TRBV28 and J usage is TRBJ1-2; D is possibly TRBD1 (5 bases). This CDR3 contains 13 residues. Germline V gene data show CDR1 as MDHEN and CDR2 as SYDVKM. The V end was cut by 6 bases, the J end by 12 bases, with 20 bases between. The CDR3 DNA is TGTGCCAGCAGCTCCCGTGGGGGGATCAACCACACCTTC. Translating gives CASSSRGGINHTF.

The chain joins TRBV7-9 to TRBJ2-1; 8 positions agree with TRBD2. With 5 bases clipped from V and 14 bases from J, the junction kept 8 bases outside the gene matches. This CDR3 has 12 residues. Germline V gene data show CDR1 as SEHNR and CDR2 as FQNEAQ (reference sequence). DNA for the CDR3: TGTGCCAGCAGCCGGGAAACGGGAGGGAAGTTCTTC. Translating it yields CASSRETGGKFF. The complete variable domain, with remaining parts taken from reference TRBV7-9 and TRBJ2-1, reads DTGVSQNPRHKITKRGQNVTFRCDPISEHNRLYWYRQTLGQGPEFLTYFQNEAQLEKSRLLSDRFSAERPKGSFSTLEIQRTEQGDSAMYLCASSRETGGKFFGPGTRLTVL.

The rearrangement uses TRBV10-2 and TRBJ1-2; the D gene is possibly TRBD1 (5 bases). CDR1 and CDR2 from the germline V gene are WSHSY and SAAADI. The CDR3 spans 18 residues. V lost 0 bases to trimming and J lost 0 bases, with 17 bases between them. In DNA form, the CDR3 reads TGCGCCAGCAGTGAGTCGGGGGGACGGCGAGACTCTAACTATGGCTACACCTTC. This translates into CASSESGGRRDSNYGYTF.